Below, 6 T cell receptor beta chains from the same sample are listed, as sequenced in a study of T-cell reconstitution after alpha-beta-depleted transplantation in children. TCRbeta library preparation incorporated unique molecular identifiers. TCRdb ran MiXCR on the PCR reads and lists one entry per CDR3 protein. The sample holds hundreds of thousands of distinct CDR3 sequences; approximately 32% are singletons and the top ten take around 2.5%. The sample here was PBMCs from the stem cell graft donor, taken from the stem cell graft. Source of these receptors: a human donor who donated a stem cell graft to a child with aplastic anemia.

This clonotype appeared a few times. The chain links TRBV7-7 to TRBJ2-1; TRBD2 matches 9 bases. CDR3 length: 13 residues. Unmatched junction bases numbered 5, after V lost 5 bases and J lost 9 bases. CDR1 and CDR2 (germline): SSHAT, FNYEAQ (reference sequence). The CDR3 DNA reads as TGTGCCAGCAGCGAGCGGGGGGACGGTGAGCAGTTCTTC. Translating gives CASSERGDGEQFF.

The chain links TRBV4-3 to TRBJ1-2, with 10 bases matching TRBD1. The junction had 2 bases not matched to a gene; V was cut back by 1 base and J by 6 bases. The CDR3 covers 14 residues. Germline CDR1 reads LGHNA; CDR2 reads YSLEER. The CDR3 region has the DNA TGCGCCAGCAGCCAAGGGACAGGGGGAGATGGCTACACCTTC. This translates into CASSQGTGGDGYTF.

This clonotype was recorded at least ten times. The rearrangement uses TRBV5-1 and TRBJ2-7, with unresolved D. V lost 5 bases, J lost 0 bases, and 9 bases lay in between. The germline V gene encodes CDR1 SGHRS and CDR2 YFSETQ. CDR3 length: 13 residues. CDR3 region: CASSKPFSYEQYF. The CDR3 nucleotides are TGCGCCAGCAGTAAGCCTTTCTCCTACGAGCAGTACTTC.

The CDR3 DNA reads as TGTGCCAGCTCATTCGACAGGTCCTCCTATGGCTACACCTTC. Its protein is CASSFDRSSYGYTF. The V and J genes are TRBV18 and TRBJ1-2; possible D gene TRBD1, 6 bases. This CDR3 comprises 14 residues. CDR1 and CDR2 (germline): KGHSH, LQKENI. Between the trimmed V and J ends, which lost 5 bases and 4 bases, there was a span of 14 bases.

The chain couples TRBV18 to TRBJ1-1; D is undetermined. V dropped 2 bases and J dropped 1 base, with 8 bases sitting between them. CDR3 length: 14 amino acids. Per the germline V gene, CDR1 is KGHSH and CDR2 is LQKENI. CDR3 in amino acids: CASSPAGRNTEAFF. CDR3 sequence (DNA): TGTGCCAGCTCACCAGCGGGAAGGAACACTGAAGCTTTCTTT.

This clonotype was seen more than once but under ten times. The V call is TRBV7-2, the J call TRBJ1-2, with D unclear. With 1 base removed from V and 4 bases from J, the gap between germline ends came to 10 bases. CDR3 size: 14 residues. Germline V gene data show CDR1 as SGHTA and CDR2 as FQGNSA. CDR3 loop: CASSLDVASYGYTF. In DNA, the CDR3 is TGTGCCAGCAGCTTAGACGTGGCCTCCTATGGCTACACCTTC.